The entry below gives a single T cell receptor (beta chain) sequence along with its context. Its antigen remains unknown. An end of the junction differs from the germline gene, which may be a read error. This specimen includes other DNA sequences encoding the same CDR3. These data come from a study of regulatory and conventional T cells in RAG deficiency. Study at large: In hypomorphic RAG CID or atypical SCID, autoimmunity is frequently associated.

The sorted conventional CD4+ T cells were CD25-low and CD127-high, with genomic DNA sequenced. Notes on the study in general: In Omenn syndrome, Treg and Tconv repertoires overlapped >85%. Other subsets showed 8.5 to 10-fold reductions, but Treg unique TCR beta sequences fell approximately 100-fold in these patients.

The method was immunoSEQ multiplex PCR; TCRdb's version includes in-frame clones alone and lacks a portion of them. The table lists thousands of clones, approximately 80% of them singletons. Germline assignment: CDR1 MNHEY and CDR2 SMNVEV (reference sequence). This CDR3 region has 16 residues. This chain joins TRBV27 and TRBJ1-2; tentative D call: TRBD1 (5 bases). The sequenced material came from CD4+ effector T cells sorted from blood. The sequence came from a human donor with RAG deficiency presenting as severe combined immunodeficiency. The CDR3 protein is CASRRQTAGLVYGYTF. Written as DNA, the CDR3 is TGTGCCAGCAGGCGGCAGACAGCTGGATTGGTCTATGGCTATACCTTC.